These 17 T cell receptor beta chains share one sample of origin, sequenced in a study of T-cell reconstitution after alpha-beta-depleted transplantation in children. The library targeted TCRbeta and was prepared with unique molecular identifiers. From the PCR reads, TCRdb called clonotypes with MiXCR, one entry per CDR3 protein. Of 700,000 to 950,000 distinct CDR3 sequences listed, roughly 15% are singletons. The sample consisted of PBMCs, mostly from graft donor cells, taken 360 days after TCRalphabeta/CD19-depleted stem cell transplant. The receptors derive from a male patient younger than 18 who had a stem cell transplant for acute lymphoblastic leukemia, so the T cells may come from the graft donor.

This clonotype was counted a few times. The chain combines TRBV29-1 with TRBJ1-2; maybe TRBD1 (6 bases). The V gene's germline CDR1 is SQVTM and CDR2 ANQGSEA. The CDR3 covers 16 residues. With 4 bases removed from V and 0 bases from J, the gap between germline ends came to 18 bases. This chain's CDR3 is CSVVESAGATNYGYTF. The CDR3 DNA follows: TGCAGCGTTGTAGAATCTGCAGGGGCCACTAACTATGGCTACACCTTC. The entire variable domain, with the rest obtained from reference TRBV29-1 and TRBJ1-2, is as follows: SAVISQKPSRDICQRGTSLTIQCQVDSQVTMMFWYRQQPGQSLTLIATANQGSEATYESGFVIDKFPISRPNLTFSTLTVSNMSPEDSSIYLCSVVESAGATNYGYTFGSGTRLTVV.

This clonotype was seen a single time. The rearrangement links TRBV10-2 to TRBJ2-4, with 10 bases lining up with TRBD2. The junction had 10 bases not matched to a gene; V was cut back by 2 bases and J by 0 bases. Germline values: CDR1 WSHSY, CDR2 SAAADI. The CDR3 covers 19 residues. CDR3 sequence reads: CASSEGWGTSVLAKNIQYF. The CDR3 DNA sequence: TGCGCCAGCAGTGAGGGGTGGGGGACTAGCGTTCTAGCCAAAAACATTCAGTACTTC.

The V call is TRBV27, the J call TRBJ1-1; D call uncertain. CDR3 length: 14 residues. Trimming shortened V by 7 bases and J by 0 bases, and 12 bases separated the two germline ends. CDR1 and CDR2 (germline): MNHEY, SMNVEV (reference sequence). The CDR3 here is CASTQTGMNTEAFF. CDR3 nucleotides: TGTGCCAGCACCCAGACTGGGATGAACACTGAAGCTTTCTTT.

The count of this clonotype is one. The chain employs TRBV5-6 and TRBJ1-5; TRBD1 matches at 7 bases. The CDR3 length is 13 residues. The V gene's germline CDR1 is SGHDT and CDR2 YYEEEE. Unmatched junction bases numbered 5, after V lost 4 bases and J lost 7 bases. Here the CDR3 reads CASSTGAGQPQHF. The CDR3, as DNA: TGTGCCAGCAGCACAGGGGCCGGCCAGCCCCAGCATTTT.

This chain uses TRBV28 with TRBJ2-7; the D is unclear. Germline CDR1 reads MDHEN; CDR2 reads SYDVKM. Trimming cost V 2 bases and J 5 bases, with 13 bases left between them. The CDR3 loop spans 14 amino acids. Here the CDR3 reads CASSLEPTGDEQYF. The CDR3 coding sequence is TGTGCCAGCAGTTTAGAACCGACCGGTGACGAGCAGTACTTC.

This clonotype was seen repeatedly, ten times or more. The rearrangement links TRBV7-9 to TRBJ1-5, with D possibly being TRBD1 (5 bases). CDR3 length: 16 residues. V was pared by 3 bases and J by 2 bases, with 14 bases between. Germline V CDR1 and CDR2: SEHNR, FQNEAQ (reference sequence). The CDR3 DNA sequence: TGTGCCAGCAGCTTCTTTCGGGGCAGGCGCAATCAGCCCCAGCATTTT. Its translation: CASSFFRGRRNQPQHF.

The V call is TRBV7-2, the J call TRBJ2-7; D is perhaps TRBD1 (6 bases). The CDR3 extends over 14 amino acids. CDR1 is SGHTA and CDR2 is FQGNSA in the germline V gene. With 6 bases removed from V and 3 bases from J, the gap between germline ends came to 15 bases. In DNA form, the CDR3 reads TGTGCCAGCAGACTTCCTGGACAGAGCTACGAGCAGTACTTC. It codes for CASRLPGQSYEQYF.

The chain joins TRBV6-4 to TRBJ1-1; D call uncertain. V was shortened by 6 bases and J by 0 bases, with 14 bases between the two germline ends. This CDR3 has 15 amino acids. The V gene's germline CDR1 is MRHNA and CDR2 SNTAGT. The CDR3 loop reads CASSPDRFMNTEAFF. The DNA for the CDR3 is TGTGCCAGCAGCCCTGATCGGTTCATGAACACTGAAGCTTTCTTT.

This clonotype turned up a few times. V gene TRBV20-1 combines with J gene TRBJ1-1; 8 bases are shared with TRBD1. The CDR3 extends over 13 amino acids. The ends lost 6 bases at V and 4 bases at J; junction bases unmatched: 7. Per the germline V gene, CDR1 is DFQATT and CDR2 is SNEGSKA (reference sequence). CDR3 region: CSAVITGGTEAFF. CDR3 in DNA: TGCAGTGCAGTGATCACAGGGGGCACTGAAGCTTTCTTT.

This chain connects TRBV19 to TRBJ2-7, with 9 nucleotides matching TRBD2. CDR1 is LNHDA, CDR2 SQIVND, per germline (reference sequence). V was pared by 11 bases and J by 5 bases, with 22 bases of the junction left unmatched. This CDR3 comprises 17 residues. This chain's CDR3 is CACSQLGGRGLANEQYF. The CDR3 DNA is TGTGCCTGCTCTCAGTTGGGGGGAAGGGGACTAGCCAACGAGCAGTACTTC.

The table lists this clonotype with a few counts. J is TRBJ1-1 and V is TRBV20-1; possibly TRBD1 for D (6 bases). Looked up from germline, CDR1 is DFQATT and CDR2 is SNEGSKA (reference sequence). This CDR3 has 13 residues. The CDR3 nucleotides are TGCAGCACCCCGGCGGCAGGGGTCACTGAAGCTTTCTTT. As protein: CSTPAAGVTEAFF.

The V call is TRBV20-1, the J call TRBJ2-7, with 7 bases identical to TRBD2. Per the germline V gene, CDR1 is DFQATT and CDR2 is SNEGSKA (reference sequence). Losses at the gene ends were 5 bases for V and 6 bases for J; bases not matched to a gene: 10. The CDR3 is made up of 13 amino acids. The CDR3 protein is CSAPNRTRSEQYF. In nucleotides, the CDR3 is TGCAGTGCTCCCAACCGGACTAGGTCCGAGCAGTACTTC.

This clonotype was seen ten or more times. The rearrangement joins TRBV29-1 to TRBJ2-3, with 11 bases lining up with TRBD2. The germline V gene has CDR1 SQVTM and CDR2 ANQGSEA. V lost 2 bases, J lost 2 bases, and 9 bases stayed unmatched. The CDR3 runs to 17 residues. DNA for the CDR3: TGCAGCGTTGAATCGGAGACTAGCGGGGATTACACAGATACGCAGTATTTT. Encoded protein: CSVESETSGDYTDTQYF.

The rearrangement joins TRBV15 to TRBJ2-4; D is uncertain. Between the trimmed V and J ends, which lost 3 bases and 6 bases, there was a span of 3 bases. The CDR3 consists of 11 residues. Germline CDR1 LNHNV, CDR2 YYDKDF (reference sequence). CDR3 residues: CATSSGNIQYF. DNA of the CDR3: TGTGCCACCAGCAGTGGAAACATTCAGTACTTC.

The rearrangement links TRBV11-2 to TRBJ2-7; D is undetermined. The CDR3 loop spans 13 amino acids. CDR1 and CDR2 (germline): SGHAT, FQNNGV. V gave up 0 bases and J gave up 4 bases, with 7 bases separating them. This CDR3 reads CASSLDALYEQYF. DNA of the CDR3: TGTGCCAGCAGCTTAGATGCGCTTTACGAGCAGTACTTC.

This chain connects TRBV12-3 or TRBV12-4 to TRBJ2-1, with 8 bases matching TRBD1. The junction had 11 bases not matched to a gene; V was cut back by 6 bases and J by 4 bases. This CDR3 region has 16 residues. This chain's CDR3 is CASSTLGQGWYNEQFF. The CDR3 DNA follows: TGTGCCAGCAGCACCCTTGGACAGGGTTGGTACAATGAGCAGTTCTTC.

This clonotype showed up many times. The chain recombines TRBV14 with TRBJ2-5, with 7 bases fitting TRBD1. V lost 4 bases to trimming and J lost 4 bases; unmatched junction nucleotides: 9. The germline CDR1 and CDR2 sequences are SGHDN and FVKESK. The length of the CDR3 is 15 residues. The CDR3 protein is CASSRQGVERETQYF. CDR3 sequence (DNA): TGTGCCAGCAGCCGACAGGGTGTAGAACGAGAGACCCAGTACTTC.